Each of the 17 T cell receptor beta chains below was sequenced from the same sample in a study of neurological immune-mediated disorders. TCRdb re-called the 5' RACE reads through MiXCR, storing one row per CDR3 protein. There are 55,000 to 65,000 distinct CDR3 sequences in the sample; around 9.7% occur only once, and approximately 12% lies in the top ten. Time point noted: longitudinal time-point 2. Sequencing used PBMCs. The receptors shown here come from a man aged 25 to 45 in good health.

This clonotype has at least ten counts. The chain uses TRBV14 and TRBJ2-3; D gene unclear. V shed 0 bases and J shed 3 bases, with 13 bases lying between them. Germline V gives CDR1 SGHDN, CDR2 FVKESK. The CDR3 extends over 16 amino acids. CDR3 coding DNA: TGTGCCAGCAGCCAAGATCATCCACTTGGAACAGATACGCAGTATTTT. Its translation: CASSQDHPLGTDTQYF. The whole variable domain, remainder taken from reference TRBV14 and TRBJ2-3, is EAGVTQFPSHSVIEKGQTVTLRCDPISGHDNLYWYRRVMGKEIKFLLHFVKESKQDESGMPNNRFLAERTGGTYSTLKVQPAELEDSGVYFCASSQDHPLGTDTQYFGPGTRLTVL.

This clonotype was counted between two and nine times. This chain connects TRBV28 to TRBJ2-1; maybe TRBD1 (5 bases). Germline loops: CDR1 MDHEN, CDR2 SYDVKM. CDR3 length: 21 residues. V lost 4 bases, J lost 0 bases, and 28 bases lay in between. The CDR3 bases are TGTGCCAGCAGTTCCCCCTGGTCAGGGTCCGTCTTTGTGGTCTCCTACAATGAGCAGTTCTTC. As protein: CASSSPWSGSVFVVSYNEQFF.

This clonotype was counted many times. The chain links TRBV27 to TRBJ2-3; the D gene is possibly TRBD1 (6 bases). This CDR3 has 17 amino acids. Trimming removed 5 bases at V and 0 bases at J, with 18 bases between. Germline-derived CDR1 and CDR2 are MNHEY and SMNVEV (reference sequence). CDR3 coding DNA: TGTGCCAGCAGTCTCTATACCCTCAGGGGTAGCACAGATACGCAGTATTTT. Translating it yields CASSLYTLRGSTDTQYF.

This clonotype was counted at least ten times. This rearrangement joins TRBV7-7 to TRBJ2-5; 9 bases map to TRBD1. Trimming took 5 bases from V and 5 from J; bases not matched to a gene: 9. CDR3 length equals 15 residues. Germline V gene lookup returns CDR1 SSHAT and CDR2 FNYEAQ (reference sequence). The CDR3 DNA is TGTGCCAGCAGCCCTCAGGTCGGACAGGGGGAGACCCAGTACTTC. Translation gives CASSPQVGQGETQYF.

This clonotype was seen ten or more times. The rearrangement links TRBV6-4 to TRBJ2-3, with D possibly matching TRBD1 (6 bases). The CDR3 contains 13 residues. Trimming took off 2 bases at V and 3 bases at J, with 6 bases between the two ends. The germline gives CDR1 MRHNA, CDR2 SNTAGT. The CDR3: CASSDGTTDTQYF. As DNA, the CDR3 is TGTGCCAGCAGTGACGGGACAACAGATACGCAGTATTTT.

Many counts were recorded for this clonotype. The chain carries TRBV7-2 and TRBJ2-1, with D uncertain. Germline values: CDR1 SGHTA, CDR2 FQGNSA. Trimming removed 4 bases from V and 10 bases from J, with 14 bases in between. CDR3 length: 13 amino acids. CDR3 nucleotides: TGTGCCAGCAGCTCCGGGCCTACCTTCGAGCAGTTCTTC. As protein: CASSSGPTFEQFF.

This clonotype was seen many times. The chain carries TRBV27 and TRBJ2-7; a possible D gene is TRBD2 (5 bases). CDR3 length: 14 amino acids. CDR1 and CDR2 (germline): MNHEY, SMNVEV (reference sequence). V was shortened by 2 bases and J by 4 bases, with 12 bases between the two germline ends. CDR3 nucleotide sequence: TGTGCCAGCAGTTTAGGGTATACGGGATACGAGCAGTACTTC. This gives the protein CASSLGYTGYEQYF.

This clonotype was seen repeatedly, ten times or more. This chain uses TRBV7-7 with TRBJ2-7; tentatively, D is TRBD1 or TRBD2 (6 bases each). CDR3 length: 13 residues. The V gene's germline CDR1 is SSHAT and CDR2 FNYEAQ (reference sequence). V lost 7 bases to trimming and J lost 5 bases, with 15 bases between them. CDR3 protein: CASTRGRFDEQYF. CDR3 in DNA: TGTGCCAGCACCCGGGGGCGCTTTGACGAGCAGTACTTC.

The chain joins TRBV28 to TRBJ2-1, with D perhaps given as TRBD1 or TRBD2 (5 bases each). V was cut by 4 bases and J by 13 bases, with 23 bases left in between. The CDR3 runs to 15 residues. The germline CDR1 and CDR2 sequences are MDHEN and SYDVKM. The CDR3 DNA reads as TGTGCCAGCAGTTACGGGACCGTTTTAGACGGTGATCAGTTCTTC. This sequence encodes CASSYGTVLDGDQFF.

This clonotype showed up many times. CDR3 amino acids: CASSSTTGGQFF. As DNA, the CDR3 is TGTGCCAGCAGCTCGACAACGGGCGGGCAGTTCTTC. V and J are TRBV7-6 and TRBJ2-1; no firm D call. CDR1 is SGHVS, CDR2 FNYEAQ, per germline. V was pared by 4 bases and J by 12 bases, with 13 bases between. The CDR3 sequence is 12 residues long. Combining the CDR3 with reference TRBV7-6 and TRBJ2-1 gives the whole variable domain GAGVSQSPRYKVTKRGQDVALRCDPISGHVSLYWYRQALGQGPEFLTYFNYEAQQDKSGLPNDRFSAERPEGSISTLTIQRTEQRDSAMYRCASSSTTGGQFFGPGTRLTVL.

This clonotype was picked up many times. The chain has TRBV6-1 and TRBJ2-3, with 10 bases fitting TRBD2. The V segment lost 2 bases and the J segment 2 bases; nucleotides outside the gene matches: 1. This CDR3 comprises 15 residues. Germline CDR1 is MNHNS and CDR2 is SASEGT. The CDR3 sequence: CASSELAGDTDTQYF. Written as DNA, the CDR3 is TGTGCCAGCAGTGAACTAGCGGGAGACACAGATACGCAGTATTTT.

This clonotype was detected ten times or more. The chain employs TRBV5-1 and TRBJ2-7; 7 nucleotides match TRBD1. V shed 4 bases and J 3 bases; nucleotides not matched to a gene: 7. Germline loops: CDR1 SGHRS, CDR2 YFSETQ. This CDR3 is 14 amino acids long. The DNA of the CDR3 is TGCGCCAGCAGCCGAAACCGGGACAGCTACGAGCAGTACTTC. This codes for CASSRNRDSYEQYF. Filled out from reference TRBV5-1 and TRBJ2-7, the complete variable domain reads KAGVTQTPRYLIKTRGQQVTLSCSPISGHRSVSWYQQTPGQGLQFLFEYFSETQRNKGNFPGRFSGRQFSNSRSEMNVSTLELGDSALYLCASSRNRDSYEQYFGPGTRLTVT.

This clonotype has ten or more counts. V usage is TRBV7-2 and J usage is TRBJ2-1, with TRBD2 matching over 12 bases. With V trimmed by 4 bases and J by 4 bases, 8 bases remained unmatched. This CDR3 comprises 17 residues. Germline loops: CDR1 SGHTA, CDR2 FQGNSA. The CDR3 here is CASSSGYGTSGYNEQFF. The CDR3 DNA sequence: TGTGCCAGCAGCTCGGGGTACGGGACTAGCGGGTACAATGAGCAGTTCTTC.

This clonotype was found many times. The chain joins TRBV5-1 to TRBJ2-1, with 7 bases fitting TRBD2. Trimming took 5 bases from V and 8 from J; bases not matched to a gene: 13. Germline V gene data show CDR1 as SGHRS and CDR2 as YFSETQ. This CDR3 spans 15 amino acids. CDR3 residues: CASSQGLGKWDEQFF. The DNA for the CDR3 is TGCGCCAGCAGTCAAGGACTAGGGAAGTGGGATGAGCAGTTCTTC.

The chain uses TRBV10-3 and TRBJ2-5, with TRBD2 matching over 15 bases. The V gene end was trimmed by 4 bases and the J gene end by 5 bases; junction bases not matched to a gene: 5. This CDR3 has 16 residues. The V gene's germline CDR1 is ENHRY and CDR2 SYGVKD. CDR3 protein: CAISAGTSGRRETQYF. The DNA for the CDR3 is TGTGCCATCAGTGCCGGGACTAGCGGGAGGAGGGAGACCCAGTACTTC.

A word on this clonotype: A much bigger clone sits one base away, suggesting this may be a read error. This chain connects TRBV7-2 to TRBJ1-5; D not certain. Germline loops: CDR1 SGHTA, CDR2 FQGNSA. This CDR3 has 12 amino acids. V was pared by 5 bases and J by 11 bases, with 13 bases between. CDR3: CASSLIGQTQHF. CDR3 coding DNA: TGTGCCAGCAGCCTCATAGGGCAGACCCAGCATTTT. Full variable domain (remainder filled in from reference TRBV7-2 and TRBJ1-5): GAGVSQSPSNKVTEKGKDVELRCDPISGHTALYWYRQSLGQGLEFLIYFQGNSAPDKSGLPSDRFSAERTGGSVSTLTIQRTQQEDSAVYLCASSLIGQTQHFGDGTRLSIL.

For this clonotype: At one end the junction does not follow the germline gene, possibly because of a read error. V and J are TRBV7-3 and TRBJ2-2; maybe TRBD1 (6 bases). The length of the CDR3 is 14 residues. Germline CDR1 reads SGHTA; CDR2 reads FQGTGA. The DNA for the CDR3 is TGTGCCAACAGCACAGGGTTGAGCACCGGGGAGCTGTTCTTT. Protein product: CANSTGLSTGELFF.